This record covers a single T cell receptor (beta chain). Individuals drawn from around 25 US areas were about 18 to 90 years old. The data belong to a study of blood T cell repertoires in COVID-19. Trimming stripped 2 bases from V and 4 bases from J, with 5 bases between. This CDR3 region has 13 residues. Profiling relied on immunoSEQ multiplex PCR, and the TCRdb table lists in-frame clones only, not all of them. Found here are approximately 230,000 clones, 65% to 90% of them singletons; the top ten hold under 2%. Material for sequencing was PBMCs or T cells enriched from blood (not recorded which). The origin of this receptor is a man in his forties or fifties who had recovered from COVID-19. This chain connects TRBV12-3 or TRBV12-4 to TRBJ1-4; D not certain. The CDR3 here is CASSLQLNEKLFF. The CDR3 bases are TGTGCCAGCAGTTTACAACTTAATGAAAAACTGTTTTTT.